This is a list of T cell receptor beta chains from one sample in a study of graft-versus-host responses after intestinal transplantation. These receptors' antigens are unknown. Assay used: immunoSEQ multiplex PCR; TCRdb lists only in-frame clones, some missing. This table holds some 120,000 clones, less than 95% found once. The starting material was unstimulated CD4+ T cells sorted from spleen or lymph node cells, obtained before intestinal transplant. All receptors derive from a human donor who received an intestinal transplant. Each CDR3 is given without its conserved first and last residue.

>TRBV4-2|TRBJ2-7
ASSQRKIAGGPDEQY
>TRBV5-5|TRBJ1-2
ASAGGGINYGYT
>TRBV18|TRBJ1-1
ASSPLRQDEAF
>TRBV5-1|TRBJ2-3
ASSLTASPGTDTQY
>TRBV5-1|TRBJ2-1
ASSFQGSYNEQF
>TRBV6-5|TRBJ1-2
ASSYSRDANYGYT
>TRBV29-1|TRBJ2-7
SVGGGFPGPTYEQY
>TRBV11-2|TRBJ2-4
ASNPSGGTQIQY
>TRBV11-2|TRBJ2-2
ASSLVSYTGELF
>TRBV7-9|TRBJ2-5
ASSFRANQETQY
>TRBV7-9|TRBJ2-5
ASSSREIQETQY
>TRBV5-1|TRBJ2-7
ASSFQGAPLEQY
>TRBV11-2|TRBJ1-2
ASSLEGTGAIYGYT
>TRBV29-1|TRBJ2-7
SVLNPTGREQY
>TRBV19|TRBJ2-1
ASSSDRVHEQF
>TRBV30|TRBJ2-7
AWSKGQDYEQY
>TRBV5-1|TRBJ2-3
ASSLGLGTDTQY
>TRBV30|TRBJ1-2
AWSVQDRGYT
>TRBV28|TRBJ2-1
ASSSPGLAGADEQF
>TRBV28|-
ASRWDRGTYEQY
>TRBV2|TRBJ2-7
ASTGLAGGYEQY
>TRBV5-4|TRBJ2-3
ASSLDGNTDTQY